What follows describes a single T cell receptor (beta chain). The antigen remains unidentified. General observations from the study: Tumor Treg TCRs overlapped most with tumor naive CD4+ cells.

Memory CD4+ cells were defined as CD4+CD45RO+CD25-. V lost 6 bases, J lost 4 bases, and 15 bases lay in between. Germline CDR1 is SGHTA and CDR2 is FQGNSA. The CDR3 length is 14 residues. Semi-nested PCR with Nested Universal Primer A followed constant-region reverse priming of full-length variable regions. Using its own MiXCR run on the 5' RACE reads, TCRdb lists one record per CDR3 protein. The data hold 45,000 to 70,000 distinct CDR3 sequences, with more than 25% observed a single time. The sample was tumor-infiltrating memory CD4+ T cells sorted from the breast tumor. Subset defined: memory CD4+ T cells, CD4+CD45RO+CD25-. V is TRBV7-2 and J is TRBJ1-1; no definite D call. This TCR was sampled from a female donor with breast cancer. The CDR3 nucleotides are TGTGCCAGCAGTCCAAACCGATGGGTCACTGAAGCTTTCTTT. Its protein is CASSPNRWVTEAFF.